This TCR beta chain was profiled in a study of blood T cell repertoires in COVID-19 (dated by TCRdb to between 2020 and 2021). Study-level background: Samples from collaborators originated in the United States, Italy and Spain and spanned both the acute and convalescent phases of COVID-19. The prospective study material was composed of cDNA or gDNA derived from T cells, B-cell-depleted T cells, or PBMCs. The repertoires were released in a freely available public database intended as a resource for research on the immune response to SARS-CoV-2. The samples were drawn from the first 160 participants of the ongoing ImmuneRACE study and from some 1,300 subjects provided by 6 global collaborators. Nearly every sample came with metadata listing a de-identified subject ID, COVID-19 status, age in years and sex. Subjects who had been exposed to COVID-19, were actively infected with it, or had recovered from it provided the deeply sampled blood TCRbeta repertoires that made up the dataset. Where available, HLA class I and class II types were taken from metadata supplied by the sample provider and were not determined by assay-based typing. The paper's findings and limits, for the study overall: The quantity of clinical and demographic metadata differed by source and by participant and was supplied without curation.

From cysteine to phenylalanine, the CDR3 is 13 amino acids long. Here the CDR3 DNA is all that survives: 39 bases in frame from base 1. Per the germline V gene (reference sequence), LGHDT is the CDR1 and YNNKEL is the CDR2. TCRbeta CDR3 regions were amplified from genomic DNA using the immunoSEQ Assay, a bias-controlled multiplex PCR. Concerning the study's data processing: The number of nucleated cells in each sample was estimated from the amplification of reference gene primers within the assay. To quantify the absolute abundance of each unique TCRbeta CDR3 rearrangement, sequence reads were collapsed and filtered. Productive Simpson clonality was computed per sample as the square root of Simpson's diversity index over productive rearrangements. In its TCRdb copy, this immuneACCESS table keeps in-frame sequences only and misses some clones. Where compared with another copy, unresolved V genes explain less than half of these, and the others have no known cause. That table furnishes V, J and clone size, whereas the DNA furnished D and trimming. This sample is represented by about 140,000 clones; around 87% of them were singletons. Around 11% of the sample is taken by the ten largest.

A note on this clone: It lacks a known antigen. Compared with germline, one end of the junction differs, possibly owing to a read error.

Enrolling through a virtual design, the prospective study's participants ranged in age from roughly 18 to 89 years and lived across about two dozen United States geographic areas. In the prospective study, participants were assigned to cohorts based on the clinical history participants reported in a screening survey and a study questionnaire. ImmuneRACE Cohort 3 recovered participants were defined by two consecutive negative NP/OP PCR tests, healthcare professional clearance, or symptom resolution. Mobile phlebotomists in the prospective study collected whole blood, serum and a nasopharyngeal or oropharyngeal swab from every participant. Over a 2-month period, participants in the prospective study had the option of providing additional blood draws and questionnaires. Before DNA extraction, blood samples from the prospective study were shipped at room temperature or frozen.

The chain is encoded by TRBV3-1 (or the pseudogene TRBV3-2) joined to TRBJ1-2, with no reliable assignment of the D segment. The sequencing input was PBMCs or T cells enriched from blood (not recorded which). The clonotype originates from a man between 60 and 75 years old who had recovered from COVID-19. The DNA is TGTGCCAGCAGTCAAGGACGGAGCTATGGCTACACCTTC. The resulting protein is CASSQGRSYGYTF.